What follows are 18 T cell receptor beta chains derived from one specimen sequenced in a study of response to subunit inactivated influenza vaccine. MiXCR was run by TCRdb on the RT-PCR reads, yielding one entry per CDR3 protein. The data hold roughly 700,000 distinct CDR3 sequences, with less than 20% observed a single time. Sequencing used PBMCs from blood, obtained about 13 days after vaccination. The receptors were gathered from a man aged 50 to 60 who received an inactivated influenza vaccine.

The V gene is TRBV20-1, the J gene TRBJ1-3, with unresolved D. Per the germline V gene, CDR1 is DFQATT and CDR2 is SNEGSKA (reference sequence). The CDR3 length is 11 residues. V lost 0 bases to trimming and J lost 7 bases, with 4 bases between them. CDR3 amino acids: CSARDWNTIYF. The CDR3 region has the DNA TGCAGTGCTAGAGATTGGAACACCATATATTTT.

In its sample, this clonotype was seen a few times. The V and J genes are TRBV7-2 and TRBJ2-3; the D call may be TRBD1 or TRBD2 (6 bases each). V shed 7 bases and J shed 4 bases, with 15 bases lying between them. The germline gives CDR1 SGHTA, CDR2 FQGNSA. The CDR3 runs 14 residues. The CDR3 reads CASKGGGLADTQYF. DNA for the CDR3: TGTGCCAGCAAGGGGGGCGGCTTGGCAGATACGCAGTATTTT.

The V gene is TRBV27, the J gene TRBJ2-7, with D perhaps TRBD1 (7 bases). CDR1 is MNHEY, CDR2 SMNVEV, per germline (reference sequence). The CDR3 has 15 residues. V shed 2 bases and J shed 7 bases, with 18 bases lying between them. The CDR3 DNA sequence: TGTGCCAGCAGTTTAGGGGCGGGACAGTTTCTAGAGCAGTACTTC. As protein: CASSLGAGQFLEQYF.

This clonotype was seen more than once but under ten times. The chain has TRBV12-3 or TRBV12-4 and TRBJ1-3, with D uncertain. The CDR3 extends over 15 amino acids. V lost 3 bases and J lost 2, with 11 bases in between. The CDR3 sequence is CASSFGVWAGNTIYF. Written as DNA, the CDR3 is TGTGCCAGCAGTTTTGGGGTCTGGGCTGGAAACACCATATATTTT.

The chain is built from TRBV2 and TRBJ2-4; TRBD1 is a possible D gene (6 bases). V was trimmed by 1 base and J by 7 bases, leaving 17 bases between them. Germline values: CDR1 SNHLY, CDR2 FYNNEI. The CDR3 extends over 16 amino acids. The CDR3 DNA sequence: TGTGCCAGCAGTGAAGGGGACACCTCCGGGCGGAACATTCAGTACTTC. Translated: CASSEGDTSGRNIQYF.

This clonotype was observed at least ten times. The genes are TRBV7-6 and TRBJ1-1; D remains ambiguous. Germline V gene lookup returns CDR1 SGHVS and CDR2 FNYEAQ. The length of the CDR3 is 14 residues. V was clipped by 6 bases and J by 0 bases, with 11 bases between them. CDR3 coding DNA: TGTGCCAGCAGTCACCGCGGGATGAACACTGAAGCTTTCTTT. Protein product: CASSHRGMNTEAFF.

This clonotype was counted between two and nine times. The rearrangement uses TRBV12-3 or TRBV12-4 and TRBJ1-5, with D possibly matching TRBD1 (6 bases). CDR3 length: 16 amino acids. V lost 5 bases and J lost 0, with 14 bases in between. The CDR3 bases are TGTGCCAGCAGTCTCGGGACACCGTATAGCAATCAGCCCCAGCATTTT. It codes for CASSLGTPYSNQPQHF.

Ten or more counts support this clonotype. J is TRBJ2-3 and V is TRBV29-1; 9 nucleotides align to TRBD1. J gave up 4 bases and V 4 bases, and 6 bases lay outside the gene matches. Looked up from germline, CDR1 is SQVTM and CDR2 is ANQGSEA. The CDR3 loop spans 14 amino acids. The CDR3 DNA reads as TGCAGCGTTGGGGGACAGGGTGGGTCAGATACGCAGTATTTT. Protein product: CSVGGQGGSDTQYF.

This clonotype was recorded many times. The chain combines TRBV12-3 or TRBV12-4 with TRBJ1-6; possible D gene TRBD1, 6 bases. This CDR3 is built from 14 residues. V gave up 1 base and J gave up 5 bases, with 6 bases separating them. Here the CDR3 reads CASSLGGHNSPLHF. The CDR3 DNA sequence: TGTGCCAGCAGTTTAGGGGGGCATAATTCACCCCTCCACTTT.

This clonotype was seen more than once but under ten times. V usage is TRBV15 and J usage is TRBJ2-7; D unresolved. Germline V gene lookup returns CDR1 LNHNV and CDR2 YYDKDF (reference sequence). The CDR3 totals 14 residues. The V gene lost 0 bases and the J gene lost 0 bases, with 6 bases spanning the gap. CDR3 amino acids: CATSRDWVSYEQYF. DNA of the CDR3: TGTGCCACCAGCAGAGATTGGGTCTCCTACGAGCAGTACTTC.

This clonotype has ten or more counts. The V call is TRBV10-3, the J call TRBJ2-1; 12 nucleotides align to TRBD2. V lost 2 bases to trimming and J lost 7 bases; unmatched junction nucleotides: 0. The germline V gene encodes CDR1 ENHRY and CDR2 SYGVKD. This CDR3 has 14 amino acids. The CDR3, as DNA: TGTGCCATCAGTGAGACTAGCGGGGGGAATGAGCAGTTCTTC. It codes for CAISETSGGNEQFF.

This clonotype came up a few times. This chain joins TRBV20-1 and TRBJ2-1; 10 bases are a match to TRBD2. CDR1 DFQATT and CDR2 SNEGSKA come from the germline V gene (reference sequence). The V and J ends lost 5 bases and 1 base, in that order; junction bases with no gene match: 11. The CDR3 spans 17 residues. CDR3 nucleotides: TGCAGTGCTCCCAGCGGGAGGGCCGGTTCGTCCTACAATGAGCAGTTCTTC. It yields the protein CSAPSGRAGSSYNEQFF.

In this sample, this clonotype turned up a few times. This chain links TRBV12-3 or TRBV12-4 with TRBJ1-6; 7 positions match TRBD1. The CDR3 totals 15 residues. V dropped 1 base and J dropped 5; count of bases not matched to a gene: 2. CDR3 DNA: TGTGCCAGCAGTTTAGAGGGGGCCGATAATTCACCCCTCCACTTT. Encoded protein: CASSLEGADNSPLHF.

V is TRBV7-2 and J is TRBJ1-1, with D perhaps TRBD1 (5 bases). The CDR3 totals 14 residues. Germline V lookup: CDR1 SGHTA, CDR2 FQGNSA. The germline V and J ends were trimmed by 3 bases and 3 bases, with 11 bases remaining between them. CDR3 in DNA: TGTGCCAGCAGCTTTCTGCAGGGAGACACTGAAGCTTTCTTT. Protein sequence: CASSFLQGDTEAFF. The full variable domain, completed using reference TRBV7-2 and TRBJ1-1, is GAGVSQSPSNKVTEKGKDVELRCDPISGHTALYWYRQSLGQGLEFLIYFQGNSAPDKSGLPSDRFSAERTGGSVSTLTIQRTQQEDSAVYLCASSFLQGDTEAFFGQGTRLTVV.

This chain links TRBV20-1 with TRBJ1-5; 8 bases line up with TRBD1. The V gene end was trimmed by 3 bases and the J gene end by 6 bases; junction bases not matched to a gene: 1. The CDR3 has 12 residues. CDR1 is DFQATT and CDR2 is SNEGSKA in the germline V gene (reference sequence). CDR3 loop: CSASDRGQPQHF. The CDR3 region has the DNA TGCAGTGCTAGTGACAGGGGTCAGCCCCAGCATTTT.

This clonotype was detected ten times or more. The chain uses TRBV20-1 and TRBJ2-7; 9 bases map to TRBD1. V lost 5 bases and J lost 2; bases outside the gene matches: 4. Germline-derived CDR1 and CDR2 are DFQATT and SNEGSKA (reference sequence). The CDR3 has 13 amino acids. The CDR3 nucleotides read TGCAGTGCTGAAAGGACAGGGGCCTACGAGCAGTACTTC. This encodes CSAERTGAYEQYF.

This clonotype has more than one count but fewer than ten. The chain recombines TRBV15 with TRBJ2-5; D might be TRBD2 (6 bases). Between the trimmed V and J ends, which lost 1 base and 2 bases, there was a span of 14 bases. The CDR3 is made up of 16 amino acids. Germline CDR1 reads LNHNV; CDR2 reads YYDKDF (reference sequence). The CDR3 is CATSRGSTAGQETQYF. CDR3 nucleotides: TGTGCCACCAGCAGAGGATCTACGGCGGGGCAAGAGACCCAGTACTTC. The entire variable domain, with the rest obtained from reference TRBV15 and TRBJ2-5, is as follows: DAMVIQNPRYQVTQFGKPVTLSCSQTLNHNVMYWYQQKSSQAPKLLFHYYDKDFNNEADTPDNFQSRRPNTSFCFLDIRSPGLGDTAMYLCATSRGSTAGQETQYFGPGTRLLVL.

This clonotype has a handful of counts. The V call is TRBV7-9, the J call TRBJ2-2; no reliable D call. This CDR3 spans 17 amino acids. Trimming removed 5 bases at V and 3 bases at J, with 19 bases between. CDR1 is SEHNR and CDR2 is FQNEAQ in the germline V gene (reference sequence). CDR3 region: CASSPIPRPKDTGELFF. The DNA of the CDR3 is TGTGCCAGCAGCCCGATCCCGCGGCCAAAGGACACCGGGGAGCTGTTTTTT.